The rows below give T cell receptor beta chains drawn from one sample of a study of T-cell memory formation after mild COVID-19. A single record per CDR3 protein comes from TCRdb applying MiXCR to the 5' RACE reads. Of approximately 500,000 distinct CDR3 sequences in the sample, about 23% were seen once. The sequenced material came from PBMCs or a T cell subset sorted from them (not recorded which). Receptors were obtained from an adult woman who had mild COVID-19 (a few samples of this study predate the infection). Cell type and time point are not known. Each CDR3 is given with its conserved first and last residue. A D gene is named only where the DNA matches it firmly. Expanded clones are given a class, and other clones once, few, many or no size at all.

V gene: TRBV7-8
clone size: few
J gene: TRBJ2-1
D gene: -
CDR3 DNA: TGTGCCAGCAGCTTAACGAGGGTTTACGAGCAGTTCTTC
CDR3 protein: CASSLTRVYEQFF

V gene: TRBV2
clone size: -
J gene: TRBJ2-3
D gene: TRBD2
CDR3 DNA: TGTGCCAGCACTATAAGGGAGGGGAGAGGAGGCACAGATACGCAGTATTTT
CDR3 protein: CASTIREGRGGTDTQYF

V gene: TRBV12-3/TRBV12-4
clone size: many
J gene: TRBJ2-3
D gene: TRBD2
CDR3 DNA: TGTGCCAGCAGCCCCGGAGGCGGGAGGTCAGATACGCAGTATTTT
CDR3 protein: CASSPGGGRSDTQYF

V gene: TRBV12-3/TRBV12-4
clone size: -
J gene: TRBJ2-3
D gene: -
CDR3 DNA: TGTGCCAGCAGTTTTTTGCCGGGAAGCACAGATACGCAGTATTTT
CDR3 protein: CASSFLPGSTDTQYF

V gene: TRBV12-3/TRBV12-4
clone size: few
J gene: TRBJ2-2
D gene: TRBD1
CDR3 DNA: TGTGCCAGCAGCAACCAGGGGGCGGCCACCGGGGAGCTGTTTTTT
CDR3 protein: CASSNQGAATGELFF

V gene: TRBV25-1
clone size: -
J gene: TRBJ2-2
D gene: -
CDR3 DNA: TGTGCCAGCAGTGCACAGAGGAGGACCGGGGAGCTGTTTTTT
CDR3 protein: CASSAQRRTGELFF

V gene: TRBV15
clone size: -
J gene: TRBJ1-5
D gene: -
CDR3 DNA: TGTGCCACCAGCAGAGGGACAGCCGTTAATCAGCCCCAGCATTTT
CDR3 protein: CATSRGTAVNQPQHF

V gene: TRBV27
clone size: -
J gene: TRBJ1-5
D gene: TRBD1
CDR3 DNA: TGTGCCAGCGGTAGGACAGGAAATCAGCCCCAGCATTTT
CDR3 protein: CASGRTGNQPQHF

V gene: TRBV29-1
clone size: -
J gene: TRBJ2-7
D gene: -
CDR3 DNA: TGCAGCGCCCTGACAGAATACGAGCAGTACTTC
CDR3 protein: CSALTEYEQYF

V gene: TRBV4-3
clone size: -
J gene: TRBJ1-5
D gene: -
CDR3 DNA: TGCGCCAGCAGCCAAGATATCAGGGTGGGGGGCAATCAGCCCCAGCATTTT
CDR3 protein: CASSQDIRVGGNQPQHF

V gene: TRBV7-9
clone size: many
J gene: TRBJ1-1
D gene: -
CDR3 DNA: TGTGCCAGCAGCTTCCGGGACACTGAAGCTTTCTTT
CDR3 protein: CASSFRDTEAFF

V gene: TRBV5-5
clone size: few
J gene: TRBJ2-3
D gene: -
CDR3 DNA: TGTGCCAGCAGCTTGGGTCTTCGCACAGATACGCAGTATTTT
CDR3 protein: CASSLGLRTDTQYF

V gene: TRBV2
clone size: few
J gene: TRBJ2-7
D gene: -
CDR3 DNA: TGTGCCAGCAGTGTAGGGGGCTACGAGCAGTACTTC
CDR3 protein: CASSVGGYEQYF

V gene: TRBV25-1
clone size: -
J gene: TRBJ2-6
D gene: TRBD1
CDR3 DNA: TGTGCCAGCAGTGCCCACGTGGGGACAGGTTCCTCTGGGGCCAACGTCCTGACTTTC
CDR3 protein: CASSAHVGTGSSGANVLTF

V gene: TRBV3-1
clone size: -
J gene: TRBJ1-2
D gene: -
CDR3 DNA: TGTGCCAGCAGCCAGGAGAGTGGCTACACCTTC
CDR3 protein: CASSQESGYTF

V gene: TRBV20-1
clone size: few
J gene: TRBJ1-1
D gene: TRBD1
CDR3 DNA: TGCAGTGCTAGAGAGGGGCGACAGGGAACAAACACTGAAGCTTTCTTT
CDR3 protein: CSAREGRQGTNTEAFF

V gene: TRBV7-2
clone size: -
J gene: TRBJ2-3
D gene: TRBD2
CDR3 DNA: TGTGCCAGCAGCCTTGCGGCGGGAGGAAGTACAGATACGCAGTATTTT
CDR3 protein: CASSLAAGGSTDTQYF

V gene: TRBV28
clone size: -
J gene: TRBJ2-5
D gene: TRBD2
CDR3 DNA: TGTGCCAGCCTTGGGGAGGGCCCGAGGTGGCAAGAGACCCAGTACTTC
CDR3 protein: CASLGEGPRWQETQYF

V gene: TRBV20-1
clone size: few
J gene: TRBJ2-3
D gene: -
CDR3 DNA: TGCAGTGCTAGAAAACAGGGAACCCCCGGGGATACGCAGTATTTT
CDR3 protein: CSARKQGTPGDTQYF

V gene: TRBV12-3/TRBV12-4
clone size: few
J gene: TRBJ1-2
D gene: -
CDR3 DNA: TGTGCCAGCAGTCCGGGAGAAACGAACTATGGCTACACCTTC
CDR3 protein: CASSPGETNYGYTF

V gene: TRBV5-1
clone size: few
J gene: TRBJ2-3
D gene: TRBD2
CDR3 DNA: TGCGCCAGCAGCTCACTACTAGCGGGAGGCCCGAGGCCCACAGATACGCAGTATTTT
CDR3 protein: CASSSLLAGGPRPTDTQYF

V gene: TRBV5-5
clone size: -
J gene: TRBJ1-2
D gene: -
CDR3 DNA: TGTGCCAGCAGCTTCGTCCCGGGACACGATAGGGGCTACACCTTC
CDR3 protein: CASSFVPGHDRGYTF

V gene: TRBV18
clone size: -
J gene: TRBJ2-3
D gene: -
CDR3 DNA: TGTGCCAGCTCACCAGCGGGCGATTTAGTAGATACGCAGTATTTT
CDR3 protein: CASSPAGDLVDTQYF

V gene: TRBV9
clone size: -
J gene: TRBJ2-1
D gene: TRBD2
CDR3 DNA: TGTGCCAGCAGCGTTAGCGGGAGGGCCGACAATGAGCAGTTCTTC
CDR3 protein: CASSVSGRADNEQFF

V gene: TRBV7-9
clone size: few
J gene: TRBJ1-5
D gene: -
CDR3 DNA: TGTGCCAGCAGCTACGGAGGTCAGCCCCAGCATTTT
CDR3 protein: CASSYGGQPQHF

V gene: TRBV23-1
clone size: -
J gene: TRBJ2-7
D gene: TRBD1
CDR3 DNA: TGCGCCAGGGGGGGAACCGGGACAGGAAATCCCGAGCAGTACTTC
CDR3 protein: CARGGTGTGNPEQYF

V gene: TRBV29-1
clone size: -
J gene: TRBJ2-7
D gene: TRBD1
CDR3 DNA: TGCAGCGTTGGGGGACAGCAGATAGCCTCCTACGAGCAGTACTTC
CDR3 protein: CSVGGQQIASYEQYF

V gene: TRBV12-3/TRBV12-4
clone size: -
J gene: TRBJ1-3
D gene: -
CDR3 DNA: TGTGCCAGCAGCCTCAGGGGAGTTTCGGACACCATATATTTT
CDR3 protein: CASSLRGVSDTIYF

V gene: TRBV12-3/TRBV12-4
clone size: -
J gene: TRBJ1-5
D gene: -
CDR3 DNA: TGTGCCAGCAGTTTAACAGATGATCAGCCCCAGCATTTT
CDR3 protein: CASSLTDDQPQHF

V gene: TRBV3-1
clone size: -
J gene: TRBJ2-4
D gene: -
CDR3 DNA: TGTGCCAGCAGCCAACTAGCTTCGTTAGACATTCAGTACTTC
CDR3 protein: CASSQLASLDIQYF

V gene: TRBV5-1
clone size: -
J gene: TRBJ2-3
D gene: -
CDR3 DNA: TGCGCCAGCAGCTATACCGTAGCAGATACGCAGTATTTT
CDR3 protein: CASSYTVADTQYF

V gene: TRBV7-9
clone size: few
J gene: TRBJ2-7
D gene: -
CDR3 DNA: TGTGCCAGCAGCCGGACCCCCCACGAGCAGTACTTC
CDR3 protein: CASSRTPHEQYF

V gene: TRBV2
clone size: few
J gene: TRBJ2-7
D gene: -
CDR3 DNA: TGTGCCAGCAGTGAAGCAGGGACCTCCTACGAGCAGTACTTC
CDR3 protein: CASSEAGTSYEQYF

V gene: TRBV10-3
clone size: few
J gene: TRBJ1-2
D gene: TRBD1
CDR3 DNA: TGTGCCATCAGCCAGGGACAGAGCGTCTTCGGTGGCTACACCTTC
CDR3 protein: CAISQGQSVFGGYTF

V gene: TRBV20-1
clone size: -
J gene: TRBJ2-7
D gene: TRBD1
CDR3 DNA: TGCAGTGCTAGAGATCCCAGGACAGGTAACGAGCAGTACTTC
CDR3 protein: CSARDPRTGNEQYF

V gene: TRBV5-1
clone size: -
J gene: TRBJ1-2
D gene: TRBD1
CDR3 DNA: TGCGCCAGCAGCGGGACAGGGCTGAACTATGGCTACACCTTC
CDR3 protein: CASSGTGLNYGYTF

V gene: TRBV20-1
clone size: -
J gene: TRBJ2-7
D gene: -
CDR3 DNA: TGCAGTGCTAGAGATCCTCTTAGCGGAGACCTGACTACTTACGAGCAGTACTTC
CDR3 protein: CSARDPLSGDLTTYEQYF

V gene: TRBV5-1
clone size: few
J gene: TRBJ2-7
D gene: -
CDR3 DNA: TGCGCCAGCAGCTTGGAAGATCGACCTTACTACGAGCAGTACTTC
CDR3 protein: CASSLEDRPYYEQYF

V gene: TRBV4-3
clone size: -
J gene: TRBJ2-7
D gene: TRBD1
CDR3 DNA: TGCGCCAGCAGCCAAGCCCCGGGACAGGGGGGGTACGAGCAGTACTTC
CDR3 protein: CASSQAPGQGGYEQYF

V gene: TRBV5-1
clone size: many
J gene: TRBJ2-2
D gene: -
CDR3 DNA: TGCGCCAGCAGCTTCTCCCTACAGGAGAACACCGGGGAGCTGTTTTTT
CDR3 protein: CASSFSLQENTGELFF

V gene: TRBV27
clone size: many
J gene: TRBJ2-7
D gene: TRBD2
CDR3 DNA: TGTGCCAGCAGTTCCATAGCGGGGACCTACGAGCAGTACTTC
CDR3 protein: CASSSIAGTYEQYF

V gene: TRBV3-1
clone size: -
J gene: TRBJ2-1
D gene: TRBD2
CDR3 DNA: TGTGCCAGCAGTTGGGCTAGCGGGACGTCGGCTGAGCAGTTCTTC
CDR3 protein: CASSWASGTSAEQFF

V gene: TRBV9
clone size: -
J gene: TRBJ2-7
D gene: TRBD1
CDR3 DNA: TGTGCCAGCAGCGTCTTTGCAGGGGGATCCTACGAGCAGTACTTC
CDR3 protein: CASSVFAGGSYEQYF

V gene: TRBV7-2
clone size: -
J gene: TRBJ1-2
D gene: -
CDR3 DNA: TGTGCCAGCAGCTTCGACAGGAGTCTTTATGGCTACACCTTC
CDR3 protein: CASSFDRSLYGYTF

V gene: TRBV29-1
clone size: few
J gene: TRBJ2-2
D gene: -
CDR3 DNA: TGCAGCGTTGAGGCGGATACGAACACCGGGGAGCTGTTTTTT
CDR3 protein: CSVEADTNTGELFF

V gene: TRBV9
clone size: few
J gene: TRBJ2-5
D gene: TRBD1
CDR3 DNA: TGTGCCAGCAGCCCTACGGACAGGGGCCAAGAGACCCAGTACTTC
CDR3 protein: CASSPTDRGQETQYF

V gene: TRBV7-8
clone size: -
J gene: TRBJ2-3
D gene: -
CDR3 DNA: TGTGCCAGCACCCGGGGGCTATTCACAGATACGCAGTATTTT
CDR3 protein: CASTRGLFTDTQYF

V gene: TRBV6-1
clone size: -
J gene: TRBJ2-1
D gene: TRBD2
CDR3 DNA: TGTGCCAGCAGTGAACTAGCGGGGGGAGTGTCCTACAATGAGCAGTTCTTC
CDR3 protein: CASSELAGGVSYNEQFF

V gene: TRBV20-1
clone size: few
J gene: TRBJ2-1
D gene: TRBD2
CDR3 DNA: TGCAGTGCTAGGGATAGCGGGAGAGGTTACAATGAGCAGTTCTTC
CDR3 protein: CSARDSGRGYNEQFF

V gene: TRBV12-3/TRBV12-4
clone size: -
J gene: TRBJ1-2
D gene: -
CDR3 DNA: TGTGCCAGCACCCCCCTGTCTATCCCGTATGGCTACACCTTC
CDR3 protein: CASTPLSIPYGYTF

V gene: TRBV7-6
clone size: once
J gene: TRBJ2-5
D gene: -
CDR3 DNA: TGTGCCAGCAGCTTAAGATCCACAGGGATCGAGACCCAGTACTTC
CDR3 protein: CASSLRSTGIETQYF